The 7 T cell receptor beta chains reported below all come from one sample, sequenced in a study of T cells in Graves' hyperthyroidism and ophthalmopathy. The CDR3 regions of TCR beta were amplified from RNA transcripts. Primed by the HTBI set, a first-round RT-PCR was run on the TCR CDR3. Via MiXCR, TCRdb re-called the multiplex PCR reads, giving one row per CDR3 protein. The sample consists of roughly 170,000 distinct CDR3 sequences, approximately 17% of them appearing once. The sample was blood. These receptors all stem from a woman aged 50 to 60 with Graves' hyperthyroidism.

The CDR3 sequence: CASSLAGTSGFSSYNEQFF. For the CDR3, the DNA is TGTGCCAGCAGCTTAGCCGGGACTAGCGGATTTAGCTCCTACAATGAGCAGTTCTTC. The rearrangement links TRBV7-9 to TRBJ2-1, with TRBD2 matching 11 bases. Germline lookup yields CDR1 SEHNR and CDR2 FQNEAQ (reference sequence). The junction had 7 bases not matched to a gene; V was cut back by 0 bases and J by 0 bases. The CDR3 sequence is 19 residues long.

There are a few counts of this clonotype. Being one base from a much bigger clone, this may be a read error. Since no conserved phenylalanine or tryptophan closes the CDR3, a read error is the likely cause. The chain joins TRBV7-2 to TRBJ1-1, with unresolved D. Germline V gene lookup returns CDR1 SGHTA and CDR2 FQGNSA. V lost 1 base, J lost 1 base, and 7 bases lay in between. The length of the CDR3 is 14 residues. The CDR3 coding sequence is TGTGCCAGCAGCTTAGACTACGCGAACACTGAAGCTTTCTCT. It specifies CASSLDYANTEAFS.

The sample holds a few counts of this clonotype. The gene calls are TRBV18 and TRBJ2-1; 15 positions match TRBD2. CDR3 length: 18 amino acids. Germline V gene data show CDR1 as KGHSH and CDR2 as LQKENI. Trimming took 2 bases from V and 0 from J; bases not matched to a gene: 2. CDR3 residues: CASSPGTSGGRSYNEQFF. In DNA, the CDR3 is TGTGCCAGCTCACCAGGGACTAGCGGGGGGCGCTCCTACAATGAGCAGTTCTTC. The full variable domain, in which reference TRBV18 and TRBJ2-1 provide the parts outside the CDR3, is NAGVMQNPRHLVRRRGQEARLRCSPMKGHSHVYWYRQLPEEGLKFMVYLQKENIIDESGMPKERFSAEFPKEGPSILRIQQVVRGDSAAYFCASSPGTSGGRSYNEQFFGPGTRLTVL.

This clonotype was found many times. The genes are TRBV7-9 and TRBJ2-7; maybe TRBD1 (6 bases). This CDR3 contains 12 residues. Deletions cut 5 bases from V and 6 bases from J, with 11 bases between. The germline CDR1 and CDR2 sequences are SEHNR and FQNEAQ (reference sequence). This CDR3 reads CASSKTGIEQYF. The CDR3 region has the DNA TGTGCCAGCAGCAAAACAGGGATCGAGCAGTACTTC.

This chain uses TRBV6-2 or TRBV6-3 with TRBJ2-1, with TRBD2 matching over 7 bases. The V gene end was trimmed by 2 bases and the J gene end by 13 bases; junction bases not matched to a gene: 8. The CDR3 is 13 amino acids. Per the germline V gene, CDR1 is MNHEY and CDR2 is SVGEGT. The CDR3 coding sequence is TGTGCCAGCAGTTACGGAAGACTAGCTCCTCAGTTCTTC. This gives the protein CASSYGRLAPQFF.

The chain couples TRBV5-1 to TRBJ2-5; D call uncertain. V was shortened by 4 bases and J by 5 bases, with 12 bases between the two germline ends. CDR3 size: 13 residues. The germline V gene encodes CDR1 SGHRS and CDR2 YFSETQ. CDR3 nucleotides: TGCGCCAGCAGCCTCCCTTACGTTGAGACCCAGTACTTC. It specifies CASSLPYVETQYF.

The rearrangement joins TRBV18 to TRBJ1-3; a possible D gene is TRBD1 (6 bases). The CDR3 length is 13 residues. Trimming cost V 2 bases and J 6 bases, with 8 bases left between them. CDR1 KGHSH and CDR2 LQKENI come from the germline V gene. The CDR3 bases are TGTGCCAGCTCACCAGGGGGCAAAAACACCATATATTTT. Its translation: CASSPGGKNTIYF.